These T cell receptor beta chains were read from a single sample in a study of identical twins. One entry per CDR3 protein results from TCRdb running MiXCR on the 5' RACE reads. The sample records 1.5 million to 2 million distinct CDR3 sequences, around 33% being singletons. Material for sequencing was cord blood. These TCRs come from a newborn girl in good health. Each CDR3 is given with its conserved first and last residue. The D gene is left open where the match is weak. The size of a clone is reported for some rows only, either as once, few or many, or as a class for expanded clones.

v_gene	d_gene	abundance	j_gene	CDR3nt	CDR3aa
TRBV5-5	TRBD1	NA	TRBJ1-1	TGTGCCAGCAGCCCTCAGGGGGCGCGGGCAGCTTTCTTT	CASSPQGARAAFF
TRBV11-1	TRBD2	few	TRBJ2-3	TGTGCCAGCAGCGCCCGTAGCGGGGCCACAGATACGCAGTATTTT	CASSARSGATDTQYF
TRBV5-1	TRBD2	NA	TRBJ2-4	TGCGCCAGCAGACTGGGACTAGCGGACAAAAACATTCAGTACTTC	CASRLGLADKNIQYF
TRBV20-1	NA	NA	TRBJ1-1	TGCAGTCACGAATACTACACTGAAGCTTTCTTT	CSHEYYTEAFF
TRBV24-1	NA	NA	TRBJ2-1	TGTGCCACCAGTGATCCCGACTTGACATCGAGGAATGAGCAGTTCTTC	CATSDPDLTSRNEQFF
TRBV9	NA	few	TRBJ2-7	TGTGCCAGCGCCGAAGACTCCCTCGGGTACGAGCAGTACTTC	CASAEDSLGYEQYF
TRBV5-1	NA	few	TRBJ1-1	TGCGCCAGCAGCTTAAACGGCAGGGTGAACACTGAAGCTTTCTTT	CASSLNGRVNTEAFF
TRBV4-2	NA	few	TRBJ1-5	TGTGCCAGCAGCACTACAGGGCAGCCCCAGCATTTT	CASSTTGQPQHF
TRBV12-3/TRBV12-4	NA	many	TRBJ2-3	TGTGCCAGCAGGGCCCGGGGAGATACGCAGTATTTT	CASRARGDTQYF
TRBV18	NA	few	TRBJ2-4	TGTGCCAGCTCACCACCGGAGGCAACCAAAAACATTCAGTACTTC	CASSPPEATKNIQYF
TRBV20-1	NA	few	TRBJ2-5	TGCAGCGAGGCCGGACTTAAGGAGACCCAGTACTTC	CSEAGLKETQYF
TRBV5-1	TRBD1	NA	TRBJ2-5	TGCGCCAGCAGCCGCCTACAGGGGGCAGGGGAGACCCAGTACTTC	CASSRLQGAGETQYF
TRBV12-3/TRBV12-4	TRBD2	few	TRBJ2-7	TGTGCCAGCAGTTTGGAACTAGCGCGGTCCTACGAGCAGTACTTC	CASSLELARSYEQYF
TRBV27	NA	NA	TRBJ1-3	TGTGCCAGCAGTATCGGGGGGCCAAGGAGCTCTGGAAACACCATATATTTT	CASSIGGPRSSGNTIYF
TRBV7-9	TRBD2	NA	TRBJ2-3	TGTGCCAGCAGCCCCCAAAGCGGGAAGTTCACAGATACGCAGTATTTT	CASSPQSGKFTDTQYF
TRBV28	TRBD1	NA	TRBJ2-7	TGTGCCAGCAGTTTGGACTACTGGACAGGGGCCTACGAGCAGTACTTC	CASSLDYWTGAYEQYF
TRBV18	NA	many	TRBJ2-5	TGTGCCAGCAGCCCTAGGTCCCAAGAGACCCAGTACTTC	CASSPRSQETQYF
TRBV9	NA	few	TRBJ2-7	TGTGCCAGCAGCGTAAACACCAGATACAATGAGCAGTACTTC	CASSVNTRYNEQYF
TRBV12-3/TRBV12-4	NA	NA	TRBJ1-3	TGTGCCAGCAGTTTAGATGGCAGGCACGTTCGCTCTGGCAACACCATATATTTT	CASSLDGRHVRSGNTIYF
TRBV27	NA	few	TRBJ2-1	TGTGCCAGCAGGGCTAGCGCTGATGAGCAGTTCTTC	CASRASADEQFF
TRBV28	TRBD1	few	TRBJ1-4	TGTGCCAGCGGACAAGGGGGCGCCCGGGAAAAACTGTTTTTT	CASGQGGAREKLFF
TRBV20-1	NA	NA	TRBJ1-5	TGCAGTGCTAGGGCCTCGGGGGATCAGCCCCAGCATTTT	CSARASGDQPQHF
TRBV25-1	TRBD1	NA	TRBJ1-5	TGTGCCAGCAGAGACAGGGGTGAGGCTCAGCCCCAGCATTTT	CASRDRGEAQPQHF
TRBV20-1	TRBD2	few	TRBJ2-3	TGCAGTGCTAGAGCCGGACTAGCGGCTAGCACAGATACGCAGTATTTT	CSARAGLAASTDTQYF
TRBV29-1	NA	NA	TRBJ1-1	TGCAGCGTTTTTAGGATAGGGGGCACTGAAGCTTTCTTT	CSVFRIGGTEAFF
TRBV7-2	TRBD1	NA	TRBJ2-3	TGTGCCAGCGCAGGGGGCTTTAGCACAGATACGCAGTATTTT	CASAGGFSTDTQYF
TRBV14	TRBD1	few	TRBJ2-3	TGTGCCAGCAGCCATGAGTCCTTGAGGGACAGTTTCTCCACAGATACGCAGTATTTT	CASSHESLRDSFSTDTQYF
TRBV27	TRBD1	NA	TRBJ2-2	TGTGCCAGCAACGGACAGGGTTACACCGGGGAGCTGTTTTTT	CASNGQGYTGELFF
TRBV21-1	NA	few	TRBJ2-3	TGTGCCAGCAGCAAACCGGGACAGGGACCAGATACGCAGTATTTT	CASSKPGQGPDTQYF
TRBV6-2/TRBV6-3	NA	NA	TRBJ2-2	TGTGCCAGCAGTATCGGGGGCCGCACCGGGGAGCTGTTTTTT	CASSIGGRTGELFF
TRBV20-1	TRBD1	NA	TRBJ2-3	TGCAGTACCAAATCGACAGGGAGCACAGATACGCAGTATTTT	CSTKSTGSTDTQYF
TRBV27	TRBD1	many	TRBJ2-7	TGTGCCACTGGACAGGGACAAGCCTACGAGCAGTACTTC	CATGQGQAYEQYF
TRBV12-3/TRBV12-4	NA	few	TRBJ2-1	TGTGCCAGCAGCCGGCAGTCGGGTGAGCAGTTCTTC	CASSRQSGEQFF
TRBV28	NA	once	TRBJ2-5	TGTGCCAGCAGTTTTCGGGACCCTTTAGAGACCCAGTACTTC	CASSFRDPLETQYF
TRBV7-2	TRBD2	NA	TRBJ2-4	TGTGCCAGCAGCGTCGGACTAGCAAGAGACATTCAGTACTTC	CASSVGLARDIQYF
TRBV20-1	TRBD2	NA	TRBJ2-3	TGCAGTGCCAGGGACTACACTTACACAGATACGCAGTATTTT	CSARDYTYTDTQYF
TRBV18	NA	NA	TRBJ1-2	TGTGCCAGCTCACCCCCCGTTAGTCGGTCCTATGGCTACACCTTC	CASSPPVSRSYGYTF
TRBV19	NA	NA	TRBJ2-4	TGTGCCAGTAGTAACAGGGACACCAAAAACATTCAGTACTTC	CASSNRDTKNIQYF
TRBV28	NA	NA	TRBJ2-5	TGTGCCAGCAGTTTGGGGGAGTTTAATGAGCAGTACTTC	CASSLGEFNEQYF
TRBV20-1	NA	NA	TRBJ2-7	TGCAGTGCCGATCGACAGGGACTCTCCTACGAGCAGTACTTC	CSADRQGLSYEQYF
TRBV15	NA	NA	TRBJ1-5	TGTGCCACCAGCAGACTCTCTCATAGCTATAGCAATCAGCCCCAGCATTTT	CATSRLSHSYSNQPQHF
TRBV5-1	NA	NA	TRBJ1-1	TGCGCCAGCAGCTTGATCGGTTGGGGGGCGCGGAACACTGAAGCTTTCTTT	CASSLIGWGARNTEAFF
TRBV2	TRBD1	few	TRBJ2-3	TGTGCCAGCCGTAGGACAGGGGGCCCTGGTACGCAGTATTTT	CASRRTGGPGTQYF
TRBV12-3/TRBV12-4	NA	many	TRBJ2-3	TGTGCCAGCAGTTTAGCGATAGGGACAGATACGCAGTATTTT	CASSLAIGTDTQYF
TRBV5-6	NA	many	TRBJ1-4	TGTGCCAGCAGCTTGGGACGGACTAATGAAAAACTGTTTTTT	CASSLGRTNEKLFF
TRBV20-1	NA	few	TRBJ1-4	TGCAGTGCTAGAGATAGGGAAACTAATGAAAAACTGTTTTTT	CSARDRETNEKLFF
TRBV9	NA	NA	TRBJ2-1	TGTGCCGGCAGCGTAGAGGCTAGCCCCTACAATGAGCAGTTCTTC	CAGSVEASPYNEQFF
TRBV19	TRBD2	few	TRBJ2-7	TGTGCCAGTAGTATGGCGGGACTAGCGGGGACCTACGAGCAGTACTTC	CASSMAGLAGTYEQYF
TRBV20-1	TRBD2	NA	TRBJ2-7	TGCAGTGCTAGAGGAGGAAGCGGGAGGAGGACTCAGTACTTC	CSARGGSGRRTQYF
TRBV10-1	NA	NA	TRBJ1-1	TGCGCCAGCAGTGAGTCGACCGGGCCCTCAATGAACACTGAAGCTTTCTTT	CASSESTGPSMNTEAFF
TRBV9	NA	NA	TRBJ2-1	TGTGCCAGCAGCGTAAGGTTGGGCAGGGGCAGGTACAATGAGCAGTTCTTC	CASSVRLGRGRYNEQFF
TRBV29-1	NA	NA	TRBJ1-2	TGCAGCGTTGCTCCCCGGACAACTCCTTATGGCTACACCTTC	CSVAPRTTPYGYTF
TRBV29-1	TRBD2	NA	TRBJ2-1	TGCAGCGTTCTTCGCAGCGGGAGGGACAATGAGCAGTTCTTC	CSVLRSGRDNEQFF
TRBV27	TRBD1	NA	TRBJ2-1	TGTGCCAGCAGGAGGGACAGGGGTTCTTATTCCTACAATGAGCAGTTCTTC	CASRRDRGSYSYNEQFF
TRBV15	NA	few	TRBJ2-7	TGTGCCACCAGTCAGACAGGCGGAAGCTCCTACGAGCAGTACTTC	CATSQTGGSSYEQYF